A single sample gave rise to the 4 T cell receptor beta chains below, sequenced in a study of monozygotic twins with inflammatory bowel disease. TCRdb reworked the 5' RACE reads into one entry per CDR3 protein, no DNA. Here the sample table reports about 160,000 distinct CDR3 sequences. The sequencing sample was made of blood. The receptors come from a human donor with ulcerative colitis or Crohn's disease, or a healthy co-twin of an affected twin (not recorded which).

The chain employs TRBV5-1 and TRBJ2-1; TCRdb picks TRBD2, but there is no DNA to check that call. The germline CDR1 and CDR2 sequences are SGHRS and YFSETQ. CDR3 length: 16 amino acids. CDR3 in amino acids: CASSSPGTSGRNEQFF.

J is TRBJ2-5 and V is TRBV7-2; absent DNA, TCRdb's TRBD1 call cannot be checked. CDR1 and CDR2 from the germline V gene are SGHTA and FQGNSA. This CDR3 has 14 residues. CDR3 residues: CASSYMGPQETQYF.

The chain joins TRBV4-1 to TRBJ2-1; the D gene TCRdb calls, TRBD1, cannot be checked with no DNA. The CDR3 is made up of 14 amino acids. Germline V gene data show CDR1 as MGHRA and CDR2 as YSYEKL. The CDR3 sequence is CASSQVIQGARQFF.

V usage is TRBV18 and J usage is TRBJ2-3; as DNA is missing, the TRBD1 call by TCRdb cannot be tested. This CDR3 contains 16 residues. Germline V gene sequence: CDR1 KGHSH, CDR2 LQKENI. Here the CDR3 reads CASSPSRDRDPDTQYF. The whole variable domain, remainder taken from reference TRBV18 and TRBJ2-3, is NAGVMQNPRHLVRRRGQEARLRCSPMKGHSHVYWYRQLPEEGLKFMVYLQKENIIDESGMPKERFSAEFPKEGPSILRIQQVVRGDSAAYFCASSPSRDRDPDTQYFGPGTRLTVL.